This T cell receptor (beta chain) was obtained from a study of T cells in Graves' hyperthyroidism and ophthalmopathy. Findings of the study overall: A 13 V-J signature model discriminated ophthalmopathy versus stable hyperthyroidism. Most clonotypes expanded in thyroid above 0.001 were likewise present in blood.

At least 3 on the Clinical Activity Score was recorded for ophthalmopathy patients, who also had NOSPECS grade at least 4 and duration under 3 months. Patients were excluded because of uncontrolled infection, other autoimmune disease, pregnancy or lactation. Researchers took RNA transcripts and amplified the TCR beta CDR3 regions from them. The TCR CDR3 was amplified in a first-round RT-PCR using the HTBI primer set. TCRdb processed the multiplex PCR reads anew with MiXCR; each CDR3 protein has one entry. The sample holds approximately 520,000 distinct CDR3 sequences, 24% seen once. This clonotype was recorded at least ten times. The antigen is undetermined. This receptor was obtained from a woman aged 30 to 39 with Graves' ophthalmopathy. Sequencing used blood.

The CDR3 region is CASTPQGSTEAFF. The CDR3 nucleotides are TGTGCCAGCACTCCACAGGGAAGCACTGAAGCTTTCTTT. The rearrangement uses TRBV12-3 or TRBV12-4 and TRBJ1-1; weak D call: TRBD1 (6 bases). There are 13 residues in the CDR3. The V and J ends lost 7 bases and 4 bases respectively, with 13 bases between them.